The entry below gives a single T cell receptor (beta chain) sequence along with its context. The antigen remains unidentified. Included in the TCR beta cDNA libraries were unique molecular identifiers. Input amounts of roughly 1 to 10 million T cells were used. These gave about 500,000 cDNA molecules, so each molecule approximated one T cell. TCRdb reprocessed the PCR reads with MiXCR, giving one entry per CDR3 protein. The sample contains 800,000 to 950,000 distinct CDR3 sequences, approximately 50% of which appear only once. The data belong to a study of post-analysis software for immune sequencing data. Turning to the study itself: Several disease courses (relapsing-remitting, secondary progressive and progressive-relapsing) of multiple sclerosis were included.

The germline V gene encodes CDR1 SQVTM and CDR2 ANQGSEA. The CDR3 contains 12 residues. The ends were cut back, 1 base at V and 1 base at J, with 4 bases in the middle. Study findings and constraints: Higher frequency in patients than in controls was seen for five TRBV segments, with TRBV5-6, TRBV5-1 and TRBV20-1 among them. In multiple sclerosis, normalized Chao1 diversity was significantly below that of controls. Samples from one preparation batch, clustered by F measure, grouped strongly together.

Sequenced input: blood. This TCR was recovered from a girl aged 5-17 years with multiple sclerosis. The gene calls are TRBV29-1 and TRBJ1-1; D gene uncertain. CDR3 sequence (DNA): TGCAGCGTTGAAGGGGCGAACACTGAAGCTTTCTTT. Its protein product is CSVEGANTEAFF. The variable domain in full, with the rest retrieved from reference TRBV29-1 and TRBJ1-1, is SAVISQKPSRDICQRGTSLTIQCQVDSQVTMMFWYRQQPGQSLTLIATANQGSEATYESGFVIDKFPISRPNLTFSTLTVSNMSPEDSSIYLCSVEGANTEAFFGQGTRLTVV.